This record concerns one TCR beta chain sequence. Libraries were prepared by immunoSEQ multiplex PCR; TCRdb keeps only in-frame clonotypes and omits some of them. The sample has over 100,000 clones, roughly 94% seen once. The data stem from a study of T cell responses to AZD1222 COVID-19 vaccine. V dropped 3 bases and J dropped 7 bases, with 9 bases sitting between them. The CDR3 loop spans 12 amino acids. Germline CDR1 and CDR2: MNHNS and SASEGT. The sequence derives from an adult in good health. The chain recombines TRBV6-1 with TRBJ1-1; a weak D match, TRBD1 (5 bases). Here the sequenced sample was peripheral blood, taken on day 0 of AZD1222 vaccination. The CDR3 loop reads CASSEGVHEAFF. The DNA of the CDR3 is TGTGCCAGCAGTGAGGGGGTCCATGAAGCTTTCTTT.